These 7 T cell receptor beta chains came from one sample sequenced in a study of T cell responses to AZD1222 COVID-19 vaccine. Measured with immunoSEQ multiplex PCR; TCRdb has only the in-frame clones, and not every one. The sample consists of 100,000 to 150,000 clones, approximately 90% of them appearing once. The sample in question was peripheral blood, obtained on day 0 of AZD1222 vaccination. Source of these receptors: an adult in good health.

The chain joins TRBV10-3 to TRBJ1-1; 7 nucleotides align to TRBD1. V shed 4 bases and J 0 bases; nucleotides not matched to a gene: 8. Germline CDR1 is ENHRY and CDR2 is SYGVKD. The CDR3 has 16 amino acids. Written as DNA, the CDR3 is TGTGCCATCAGTGCTCGGGACAGACAACTGAACACTGAAGCTTTCTTT. Translating it yields CAISARDRQLNTEAFF.

The J gene is TRBJ2-1, the V gene TRBV11-2; tentative D call: TRBD1 (5 bases). The V gene lost 4 bases and the J gene lost 5 bases, with 12 bases spanning the gap. The CDR3 loop spans 14 amino acids. Germline values: CDR1 SGHAT, CDR2 FQNNGV. CDR3 sequence reads: CASSSRTSHNEQFF. CDR3 nucleotides: TGTGCCAGCAGCTCACGGACATCCCACAATGAGCAGTTCTTC.

This chain joins TRBV29-1 and TRBJ1-1; D is undetermined. CDR3 length: 13 residues. Germline values: CDR1 SQVTM, CDR2 ANQGSEA. V dropped 3 bases and J dropped 5 bases, with 13 bases sitting between them. The CDR3 spells CSVDPGEGTEAFF. The CDR3 DNA follows: TGCAGCGTTGACCCAGGAGAAGGGACTGAAGCTTTCTTT.

The chain has TRBV5-4 and TRBJ2-7, with D hard to call. Germline V gives CDR1 SGHNT, CDR2 YYREEE (reference sequence). V lost 4 bases, J lost 0 bases, and 8 bases lay in between. The CDR3 extends over 13 amino acids. The CDR3 sequence: CASSIDTSYEQYF. CDR3 nucleotide sequence: TGTGCCAGCAGCATAGACACCTCCTACGAGCAGTACTTC.

This chain uses TRBV4-1 with TRBJ2-2; D is ambiguous. Germline lookup yields CDR1 MGHRA and CDR2 YSYEKL. The CDR3 consists of 13 residues. Between the trimmed V and J ends, which lost 2 bases and 3 bases, there was a span of 4 bases. CDR3 protein: CASSQPYTGELFF. DNA of the CDR3: TGCGCCAGCAGCCAACCCTACACCGGGGAGCTGTTTTTT.

J is TRBJ2-2 and V is TRBV5-1, with 15 bases matching TRBD2. The CDR3 sequence is 19 residues long. CDR1 and CDR2 (germline): SGHRS, YFSETQ. Trimming removed 0 bases from V and 5 bases from J; junction bases left unmatched: 8. The CDR3: CASSLGRGLAGGRTGELFF. In DNA form, the CDR3 reads TGCGCCAGCAGCTTGGGAAGGGGACTAGCGGGAGGAAGGACCGGGGAGCTGTTTTTT.

This chain joins TRBV4-1 and TRBJ1-2; a weak D match, TRBD1 (6 bases). The germline V gene has CDR1 MGHRA and CDR2 YSYEKL. V was clipped by 0 bases and J by 4 bases, with 12 bases between them. There are 15 residues in the CDR3. CDR3 in amino acids: CASSQDPDRSYGYTF. In DNA, the CDR3 is TGCGCCAGCAGCCAAGATCCCGACAGGAGCTATGGCTACACCTTC.